This T cell receptor beta chain was obtained from a study of T cells in localized non-small cell lung cancer. This CDR3 is 14 amino acids long. V gave up 5 bases and J gave up 7 bases; unmatched junction bases: 12. Germline CDR1 reads GTSNPN; CDR2 reads SVGIG (reference sequence). As regards this clone: What it recognizes is unknown.

Study outcomes and limitations: In adjacent lung appeared a median 57 of the top 100 tumor clones.

Nonneoplastic adjacent lung devoid of atypia was obtained no less than 2 cm from the tumor margin. Clones were read by immunoSEQ multiplex PCR, and TCRdb kept only the in-frame ones, dropping some. The sample yields about a thousand clones, roughly 36% seen once. This clonotype was obtained from an older female donor with stage I lung adenocarcinoma. Source: normal lung tissue next to the tumor, taken before any cancer treatment. The rearrangement joins TRBV30 to TRBJ1-1; TRBD1 matches 8 bases. CDR3 bases: TGTGCCTGGGGGGATTTCCACAGGGGGATTGAAGCTTTCTTT. This sequence encodes CAWGDFHRGIEAFF.